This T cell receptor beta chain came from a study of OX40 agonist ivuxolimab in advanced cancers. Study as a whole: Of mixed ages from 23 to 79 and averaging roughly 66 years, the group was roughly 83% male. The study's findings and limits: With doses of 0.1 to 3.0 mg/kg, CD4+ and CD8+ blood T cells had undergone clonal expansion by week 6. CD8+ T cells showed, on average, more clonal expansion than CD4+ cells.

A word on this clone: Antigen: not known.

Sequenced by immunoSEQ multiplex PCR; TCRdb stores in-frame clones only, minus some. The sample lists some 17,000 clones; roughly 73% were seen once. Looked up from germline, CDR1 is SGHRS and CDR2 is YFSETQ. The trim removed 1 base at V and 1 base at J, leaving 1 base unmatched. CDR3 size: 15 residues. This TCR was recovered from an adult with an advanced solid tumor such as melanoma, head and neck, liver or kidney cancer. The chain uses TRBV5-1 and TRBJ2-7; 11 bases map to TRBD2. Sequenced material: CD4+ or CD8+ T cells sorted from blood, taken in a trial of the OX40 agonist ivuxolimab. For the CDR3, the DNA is TGCGCCAGCAGCTTGACTAGCGGGAGTTCCTACGAGCAGTACTTC. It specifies CASSLTSGSSYEQYF.